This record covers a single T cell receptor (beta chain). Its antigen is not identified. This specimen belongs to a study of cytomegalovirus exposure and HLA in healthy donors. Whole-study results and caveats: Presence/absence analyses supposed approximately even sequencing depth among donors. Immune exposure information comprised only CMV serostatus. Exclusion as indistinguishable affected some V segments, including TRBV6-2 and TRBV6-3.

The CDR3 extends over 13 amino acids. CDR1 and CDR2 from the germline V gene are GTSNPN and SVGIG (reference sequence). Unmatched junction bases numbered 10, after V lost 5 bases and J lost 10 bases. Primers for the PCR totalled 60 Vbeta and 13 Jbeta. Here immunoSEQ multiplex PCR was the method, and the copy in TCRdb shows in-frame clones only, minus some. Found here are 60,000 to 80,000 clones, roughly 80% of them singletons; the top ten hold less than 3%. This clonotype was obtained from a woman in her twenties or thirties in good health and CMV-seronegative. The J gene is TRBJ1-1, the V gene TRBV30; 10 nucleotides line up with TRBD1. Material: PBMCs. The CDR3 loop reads CAWAGTGERGAFF. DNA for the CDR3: TGTGCCTGGGCCGGGACAGGGGAGAGGGGAGCTTTCTTT.